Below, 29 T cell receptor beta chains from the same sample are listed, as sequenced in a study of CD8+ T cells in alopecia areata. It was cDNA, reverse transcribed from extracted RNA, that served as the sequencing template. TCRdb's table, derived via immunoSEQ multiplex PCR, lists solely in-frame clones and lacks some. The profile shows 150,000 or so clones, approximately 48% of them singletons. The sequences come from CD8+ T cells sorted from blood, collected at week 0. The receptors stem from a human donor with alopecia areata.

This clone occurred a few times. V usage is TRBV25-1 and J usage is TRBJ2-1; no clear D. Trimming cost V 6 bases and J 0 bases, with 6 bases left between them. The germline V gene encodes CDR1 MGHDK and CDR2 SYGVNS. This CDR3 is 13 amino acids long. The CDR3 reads CASRHSSYNEQFF. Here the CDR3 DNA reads TGTGCCAGCAGACACAGCTCCTACAATGAGCAGTTCTTC.

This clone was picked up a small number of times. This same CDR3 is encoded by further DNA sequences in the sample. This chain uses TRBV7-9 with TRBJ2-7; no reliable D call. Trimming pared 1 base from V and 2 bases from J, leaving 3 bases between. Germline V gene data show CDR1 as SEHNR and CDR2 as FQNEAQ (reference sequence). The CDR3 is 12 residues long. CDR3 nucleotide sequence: TGTGCCAGCAGCTTAGGCACCTACGAGCAGTACTTC. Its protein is CASSLGTYEQYF.

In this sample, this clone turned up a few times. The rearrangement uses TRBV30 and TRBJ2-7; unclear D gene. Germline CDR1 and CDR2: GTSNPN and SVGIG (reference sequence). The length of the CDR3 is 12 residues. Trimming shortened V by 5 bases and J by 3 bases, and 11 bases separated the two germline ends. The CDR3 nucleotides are TGTGCCTGGGGACCAGTCGACTACGAGCAGTACTTC. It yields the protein CAWGPVDYEQYF. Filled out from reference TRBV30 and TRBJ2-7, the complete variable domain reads SQTIHQWPATLVQPVGSPLSLECTVEGTSNPNLYWYRQAAGRGLQLLFYSVGIGQISSEVPQNLSASRPQDRQFILSSKKLLLSDSGFYLCAWGPVDYEQYFGPGTRLTVT.

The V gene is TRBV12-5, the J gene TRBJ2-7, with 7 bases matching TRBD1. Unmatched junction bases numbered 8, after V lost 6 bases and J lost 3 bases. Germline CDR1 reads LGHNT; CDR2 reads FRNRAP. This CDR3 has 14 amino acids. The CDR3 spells CASGPAGGSYEQYF. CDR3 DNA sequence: TGTGCTAGTGGGCCAGCAGGGGGTAGCTACGAGCAGTACTTC.

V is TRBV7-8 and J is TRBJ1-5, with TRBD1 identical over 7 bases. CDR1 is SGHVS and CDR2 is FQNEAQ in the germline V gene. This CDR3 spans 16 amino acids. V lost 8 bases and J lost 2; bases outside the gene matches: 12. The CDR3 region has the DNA TGTGCCAGCCAACCCGGGAGTGACAGGGGCAATCAGCCCCAGCATTTT. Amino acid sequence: CASQPGSDRGNQPQHF.

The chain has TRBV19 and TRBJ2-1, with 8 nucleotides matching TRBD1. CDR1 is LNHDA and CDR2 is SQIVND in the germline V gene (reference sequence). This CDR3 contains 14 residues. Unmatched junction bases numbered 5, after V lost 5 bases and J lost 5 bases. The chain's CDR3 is CASSLQGAHNEQFF. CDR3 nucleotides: TGTGCCAGTAGTCTCCAGGGGGCCCACAATGAGCAGTTCTTC.

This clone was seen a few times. The CDR3 bases are TGTGCCAGCAGCCCGGCGACCAATTACGAGCAGTACTTC. Residues: CASSPATNYEQYF. The genes are TRBV7-9 and TRBJ2-7; D uncertain. CDR3 length equals 13 residues. V gave up 5 bases and J gave up 4 bases, with 12 bases separating them. The germline V gene encodes CDR1 SEHNR and CDR2 FQNEAQ (reference sequence).

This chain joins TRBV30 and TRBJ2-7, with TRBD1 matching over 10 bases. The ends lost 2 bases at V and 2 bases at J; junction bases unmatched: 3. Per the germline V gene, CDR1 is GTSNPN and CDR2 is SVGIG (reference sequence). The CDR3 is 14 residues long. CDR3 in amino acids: CAWSMGTGAYEQYF. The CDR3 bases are TGTGCCTGGAGTATGGGGACAGGGGCCTACGAGCAGTACTTC.

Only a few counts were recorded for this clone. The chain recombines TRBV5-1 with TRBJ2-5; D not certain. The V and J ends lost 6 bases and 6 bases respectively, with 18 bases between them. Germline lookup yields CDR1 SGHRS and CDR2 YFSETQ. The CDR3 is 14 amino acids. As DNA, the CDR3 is TGCGCCAGCACCAACACCCACCCGTCTCAGACCCAGTACTTC. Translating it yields CASTNTHPSQTQYF.

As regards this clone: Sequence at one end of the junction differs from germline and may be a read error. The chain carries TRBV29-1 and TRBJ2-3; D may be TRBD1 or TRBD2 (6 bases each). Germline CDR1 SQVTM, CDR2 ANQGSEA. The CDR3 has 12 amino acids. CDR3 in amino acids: CSVEGMGGGLDF. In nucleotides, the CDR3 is TGCAGCGTTGAAGGGATGGGGGGCGGTCTAGATTTT.

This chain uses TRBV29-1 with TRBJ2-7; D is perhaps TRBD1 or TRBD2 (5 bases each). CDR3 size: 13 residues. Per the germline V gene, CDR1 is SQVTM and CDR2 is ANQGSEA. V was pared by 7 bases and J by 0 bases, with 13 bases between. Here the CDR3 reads CSASGTDSYEQYF. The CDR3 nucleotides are TGCAGCGCTTCCGGGACGGACTCCTACGAGCAGTACTTC.

The CDR3 reads CASSLEGGGPDTQYF. CDR3 nucleotide sequence: TGCGCCAGCAGCTTGGAGGGGGGCGGTCCGGATACGCAGTATTTT. The chain uses TRBV5-1 and TRBJ2-3; D is possibly TRBD1 or TRBD2 (6 bases each). The germline V gene encodes CDR1 SGHRS and CDR2 YFSETQ. V lost 0 bases to trimming and J lost 6 bases, with 14 bases between them. This CDR3 comprises 15 residues.

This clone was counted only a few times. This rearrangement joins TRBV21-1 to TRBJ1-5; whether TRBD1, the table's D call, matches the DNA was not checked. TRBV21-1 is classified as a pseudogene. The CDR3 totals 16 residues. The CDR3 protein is CASSTLRGRGNQPQHF. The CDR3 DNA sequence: TGTGCCAGCAGCACCCTGAGGGGGCGCGGCAATCAGCCCCAGCATTTT.

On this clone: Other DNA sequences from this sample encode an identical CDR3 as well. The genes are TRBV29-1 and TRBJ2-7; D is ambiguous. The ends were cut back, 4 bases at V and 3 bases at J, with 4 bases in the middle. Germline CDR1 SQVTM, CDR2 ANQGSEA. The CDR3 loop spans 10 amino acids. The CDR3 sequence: CSVGDYEQYF. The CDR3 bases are TGCAGCGTTGGGGACTACGAGCAGTACTTC.

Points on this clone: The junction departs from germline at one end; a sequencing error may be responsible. In DNA, the CDR3 is TGCAGCGTTGAAGTAGGACCAGGGGGTAGGATCTTC. Its translation is CSVEVGPGGRIF. The chain employs TRBV29-1 and TRBJ2-1; 7 bases are shared with TRBD1. Germline V gene sequence: CDR1 SQVTM, CDR2 ANQGSEA. The CDR3 spans 12 residues.

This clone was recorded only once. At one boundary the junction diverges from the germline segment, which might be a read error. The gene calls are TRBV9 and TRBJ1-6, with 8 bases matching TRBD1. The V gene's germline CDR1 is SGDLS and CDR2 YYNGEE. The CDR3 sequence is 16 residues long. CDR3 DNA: TGTGCCAGCAGCGCTTCGGACAGGGTTTATAATTCACCCCTCCACTTC. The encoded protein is CASSASDRVYNSPLHF.

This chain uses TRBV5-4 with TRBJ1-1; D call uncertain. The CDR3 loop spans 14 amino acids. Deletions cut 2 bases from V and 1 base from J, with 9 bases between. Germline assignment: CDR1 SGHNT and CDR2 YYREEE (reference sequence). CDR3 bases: TGTGCCAGCAGCTTTTTGACGGGGAACACTGAAGCTTTCTTT. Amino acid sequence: CASSFLTGNTEAFF.

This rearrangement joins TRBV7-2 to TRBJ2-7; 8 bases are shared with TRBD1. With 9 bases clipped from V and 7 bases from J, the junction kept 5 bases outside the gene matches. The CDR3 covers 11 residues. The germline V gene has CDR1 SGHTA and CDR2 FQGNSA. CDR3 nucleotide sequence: TGTGCCAGTACTACAGGGGGGGAGCAGTACTTC. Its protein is CASTTGGEQYF. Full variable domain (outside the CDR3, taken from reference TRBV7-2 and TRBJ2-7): GAGVSQSPSNKVTEKGKDVELRCDPISGHTALYWYRQSLGQGLEFLIYFQGNSAPDKSGLPSDRFSAERTGGSVSTLTIQRTQQEDSAVYLCASTTGGEQYFGPGTRLTVT.

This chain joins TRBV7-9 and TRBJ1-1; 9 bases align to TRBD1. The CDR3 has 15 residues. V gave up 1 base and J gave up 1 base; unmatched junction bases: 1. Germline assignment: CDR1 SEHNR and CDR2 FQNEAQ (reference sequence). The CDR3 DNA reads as TGTGCCAGCAGCTTAGGGACAGGGGAGAACACTGAAGCTTTCTTT. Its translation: CASSLGTGENTEAFF.

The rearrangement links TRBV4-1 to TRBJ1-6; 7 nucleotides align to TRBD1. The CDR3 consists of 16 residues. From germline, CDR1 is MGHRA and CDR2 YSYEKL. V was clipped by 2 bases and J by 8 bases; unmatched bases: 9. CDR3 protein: CASSQRLGTVDSPLHF. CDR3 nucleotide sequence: TGCGCCAGCAGCCAAAGGCTCGGGACAGTCGATTCACCCCTCCACTTT.

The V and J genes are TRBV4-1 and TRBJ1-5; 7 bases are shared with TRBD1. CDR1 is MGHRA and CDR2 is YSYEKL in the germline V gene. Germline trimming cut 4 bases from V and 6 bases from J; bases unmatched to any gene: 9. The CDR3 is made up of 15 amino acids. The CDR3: CASSPGQVRGQPQHF. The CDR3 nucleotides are TGCGCCAGCAGCCCCGGACAGGTTCGGGGTCAGCCCCAGCATTTT.

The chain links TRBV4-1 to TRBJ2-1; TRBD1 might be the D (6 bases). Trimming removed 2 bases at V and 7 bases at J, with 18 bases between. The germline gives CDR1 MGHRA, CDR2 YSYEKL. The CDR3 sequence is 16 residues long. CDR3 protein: CASSQHPAQGRNEQFF. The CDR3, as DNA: TGCGCCAGCAGCCAACACCCGGCACAGGGACGGAATGAGCAGTTCTTC.

The CDR3 here is CSAGTEAFF. Here the CDR3 DNA reads TGCAGTGCCGGCACTGAAGCTTTCTTT. This rearrangement joins TRBV20-1 to TRBJ1-1; D is undetermined. Germline V gives CDR1 DFQATT, CDR2 SNEGSKA (reference sequence). This CDR3 is 9 amino acids long. V was pared by 6 bases and J by 4 bases, with 3 bases between.

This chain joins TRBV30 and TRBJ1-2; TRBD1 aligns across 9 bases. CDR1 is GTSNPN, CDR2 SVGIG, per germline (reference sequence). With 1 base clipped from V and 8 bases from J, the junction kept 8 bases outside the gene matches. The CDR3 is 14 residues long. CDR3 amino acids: CAWSATGGNEGYTF. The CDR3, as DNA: TGTGCCTGGAGTGCGACAGGGGGAAATGAAGGCTACACCTTC.

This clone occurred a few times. This CDR3 reads CAIGAVAANNSPLHF. CDR3 nucleotides: TGTGCCATCGGTGCTGTGGCAGCGAATAATTCACCCCTCCACTTT. V is TRBV10-3 and J is TRBJ1-6; D is unresolved. This CDR3 contains 15 residues. The V end lost 8 bases, the J end lost 5 bases, and 16 bases lay between the germline ends. Germline CDR1 reads ENHRY; CDR2 reads SYGVKD.

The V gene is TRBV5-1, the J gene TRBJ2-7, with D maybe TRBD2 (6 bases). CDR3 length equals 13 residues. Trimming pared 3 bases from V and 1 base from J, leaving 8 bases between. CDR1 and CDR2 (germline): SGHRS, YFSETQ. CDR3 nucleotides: TGCGCCAGCAGCTGGGAGGCGTCCTACGAGCAGTACTTC. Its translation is CASSWEASYEQYF.

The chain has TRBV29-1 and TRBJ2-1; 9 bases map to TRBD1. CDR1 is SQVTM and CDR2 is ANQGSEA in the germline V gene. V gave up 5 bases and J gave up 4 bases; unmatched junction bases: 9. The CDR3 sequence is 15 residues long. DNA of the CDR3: TGCAGCGTTTCACAGGGGGCTAACGCGTACAATGAGCAGTTCTTC. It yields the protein CSVSQGANAYNEQFF.

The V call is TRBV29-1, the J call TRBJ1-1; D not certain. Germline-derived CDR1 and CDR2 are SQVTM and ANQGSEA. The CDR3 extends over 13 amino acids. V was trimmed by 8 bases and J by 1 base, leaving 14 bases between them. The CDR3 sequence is CSTLFDSNTEAFF. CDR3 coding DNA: TGCAGCACGTTATTTGACTCGAACACTGAAGCTTTCTTT.

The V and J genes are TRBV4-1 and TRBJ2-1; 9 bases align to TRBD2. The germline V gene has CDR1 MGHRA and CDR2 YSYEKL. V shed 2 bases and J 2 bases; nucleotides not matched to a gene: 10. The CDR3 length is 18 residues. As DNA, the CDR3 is TGCGCCAGCAGCCAACCCGAGTGGCGGGGGGGAGCCTACAATGAGCAGTTCTTC. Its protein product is CASSQPEWRGGAYNEQFF.